What follows are 8 T cell receptor beta chains derived from one specimen sequenced in a study of chemoradiotherapy in HPV16-positive cancers (dated by TCRdb to the early 2020s). Library method: the immunoSEQ multiplex PCR assay. In TCRdb, the immuneACCESS table is reduced to in-frame sequences with V and J assigned. These tables do not hold every clone; where another copy was compared, an unresolved V gene accounts for under half, and the others remain unexplained. A total of 30,000 to 50,000 clones appear in this sample, more than 75% of them only once. The top ten clones comprise over 5% of the sample. This sample comprised blood, obtained from a patient who underwent chemoradiotherapy. The receptors come from a human donor with HPV-associated anogenital cancer.

This sequence joins TRBV15 and TRBJ1-1; D ambiguous. V lost 3 bases and J lost 3, with 8 bases in between. CDR3 length: 13 residues. CDR1 is LNHNV and CDR2 is YYDKDF in the germline V gene (reference sequence). This CDR3 is CATSRKKDTEAFF. The CDR3 DNA sequence: TGTGCCACCAGCAGGAAAAAGGACACTGAAGCTTTCTTT.

The V and J genes are TRBV7-9 and TRBJ1-6; possibly TRBD1 for D (6 bases). Trimming pared 3 bases from V and 9 bases from J, leaving 12 bases between. The CDR3 length is 14 residues. CDR1 SEHNR and CDR2 FQNEAQ come from the germline V gene (reference sequence). CDR3: CASSFRQDGSPLHF. The CDR3, as DNA: TGTGCCAGCAGCTTTAGACAGGACGGTTCACCCCTCCACTTT.

J is TRBJ2-1 and V is TRBV10-3, with 7 bases identical to TRBD2. CDR1 and CDR2 (germline): ENHRY, SYGVKD. The CDR3 is 16 amino acids. The V segment lost 3 bases and the J segment 6 bases; nucleotides outside the gene matches: 11. This CDR3 is CAISDTLRGGFNEQFF. The CDR3 nucleotides read TGTGCCATCAGTGATACTCTTAGGGGAGGGTTCAATGAGCAGTTCTTC.

V usage is TRBV4-1 and J usage is TRBJ1-1; D is unclear. The V end was cut by 5 bases, the J end by 0 bases, with 10 bases between. CDR1 MGHRA and CDR2 YSYEKL come from the germline V gene. CDR3 size: 14 residues. In nucleotides, the CDR3 is TGCGCCAGCAGCGTGGGCCCGTTGAACACTGAAGCTTTCTTT. Encoded protein: CASSVGPLNTEAFF.

This chain connects TRBV14 to TRBJ2-1; D call uncertain. CDR3 size: 16 residues. The V and J ends lost 2 bases and 3 bases respectively, with 14 bases between them. Germline V gene lookup returns CDR1 SGHDN and CDR2 FVKESK. The CDR3 is CASSQRWGSVYNEQFF. CDR3 coding DNA: TGTGCCAGCAGCCAAAGGTGGGGTTCGGTCTACAATGAGCAGTTCTTC.

CDR3 nucleotide sequence: TGTGCCAGCAGTCGATCCCCTACCTACAATGAGCAGTTCTTC. It is translated as CASSRSPTYNEQFF. This rearrangement joins TRBV11-3 to TRBJ2-1; no clear D. V was cut by 6 bases and J by 2 bases, with 11 bases left in between. The CDR3 spans 14 residues. Per germline, CDR1 SGHNT and CDR2 YENEEA. The variable domain in full, with the rest retrieved from reference TRBV11-3 and TRBJ2-1, is EAGVVQSPRYKIIEKKQPVAFWCNPISGHNTLYWYLQNLGQGPELLIRYENEEAVDDSQLPKDRFSAERLKGVDSTLKIQPAELGDSAVYLCASSRSPTYNEQFFGPGTRLTVL.

The CDR3: CASSLEGQGLYGYTF. Here the CDR3 DNA reads TGCGCCAGCAGCTTGGAGGGACAAGGGCTCTATGGCTACACCTTC. This chain links TRBV5-1 with TRBJ1-2, with D possibly matching TRBD1 (6 bases). The CDR3 covers 15 residues. The V end was cut by 0 bases, the J end by 4 bases, with 13 bases between. The germline V gene has CDR1 SGHRS and CDR2 YFSETQ.

The chain carries TRBV6-5 and TRBJ2-3; D is perhaps TRBD1 (5 bases). The CDR3 has 15 residues. CDR1 and CDR2 from the germline V gene are MNHEY and SVGAGI. With 5 bases removed from V and 1 base from J, the gap between germline ends came to 13 bases. Here the CDR3 reads CASSRQPRGTDTQYF. The CDR3 coding sequence is TGTGCCAGCAGTAGACAGCCCCGAGGCACAGATACGCAGTATTTT.